This entry lists 3 T cell receptor beta chains sequenced from one sample in a study of blood T cell repertoires in COVID-19. Measured with immunoSEQ multiplex PCR; TCRdb has only the in-frame clones, and not every one. The sample lists fewer than 90,000 clones; about nine tenths were seen once. Material for sequencing was peripheral blood. The receptor set was obtained from a male donor with acute or convalescent COVID-19.

The count of this clone is one. The chain joins TRBV29-1 to TRBJ2-7; no clear D gene. Germline CDR1 is SQVTM and CDR2 is ANQGSEA. The V gene lost 2 bases and the J gene lost 1 base, with 12 bases spanning the gap. This CDR3 is 14 amino acids long. The CDR3 loop is CSVEFSQLSYEQYF. CDR3 DNA: TGCAGCGTTGAATTTTCACAGCTATCCTACGAGCAGTACTTC.

The chain carries TRBV18 and TRBJ2-6, with a weak D call TRBD1 (5 bases). The V end was cut by 2 bases, the J end by 0 bases, with 14 bases between. Germline V gene sequence: CDR1 KGHSH, CDR2 LQKENI. The CDR3 extends over 18 amino acids. The chain's CDR3 is CASSPEGMGLSGANVLTF. CDR3 coding DNA: TGTGCCAGCTCACCAGAAGGGATGGGGCTCTCTGGGGCCAACGTCCTGACTTTC.

The V call is TRBV5-1, the J call TRBJ1-1; D call uncertain. V lost 7 bases and J lost 0, with 13 bases in between. CDR3 length: 14 residues. The V gene's germline CDR1 is SGHRS and CDR2 YFSETQ. The CDR3 DNA follows: TGCGCCAGCCGTATTCGGTCCGTGAACACTGAAGCTTTCTTT. Protein product: CASRIRSVNTEAFF.